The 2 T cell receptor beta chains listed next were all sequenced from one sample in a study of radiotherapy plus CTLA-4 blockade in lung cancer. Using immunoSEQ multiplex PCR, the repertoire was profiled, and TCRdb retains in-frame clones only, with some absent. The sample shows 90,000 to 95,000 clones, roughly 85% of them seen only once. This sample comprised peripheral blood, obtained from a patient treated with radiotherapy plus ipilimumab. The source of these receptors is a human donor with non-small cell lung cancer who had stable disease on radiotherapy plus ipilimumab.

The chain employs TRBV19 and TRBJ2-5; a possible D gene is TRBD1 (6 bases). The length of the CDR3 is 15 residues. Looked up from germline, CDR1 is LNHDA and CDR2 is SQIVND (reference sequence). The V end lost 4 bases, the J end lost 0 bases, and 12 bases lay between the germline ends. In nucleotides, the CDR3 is TGTGCCAGTAGTAGCACAGGACAGTACCAAGAGACCCAGTACTTC. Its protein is CASSSTGQYQETQYF.

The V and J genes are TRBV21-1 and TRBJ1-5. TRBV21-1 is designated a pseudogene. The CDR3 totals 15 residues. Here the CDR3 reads CASSKDRDWGQPQHF. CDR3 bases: TGTGCCAGCAGCAAAGATCGGGACTGGGGACAGCCCCAGCATTTT.